The 21 T cell receptor beta chains given below trace back to one sample, sequenced in a study of blood T cell repertoires in COVID-19. Method: immunoSEQ multiplex PCR; TCRdb's copy keeps in-frame clones and lacks some. The data contain some 200,000 clones, 60% to 85% of them singletons. Input material: peripheral blood. Every receptor here comes from a woman in her 70s with acute or convalescent COVID-19.

The CDR3 DNA reads as TGTGCCAGTAGCAGAGCGGGGCCCTCCTACAATGAGCAGTTCTTC. Its translation is CASSRAGPSYNEQFF. The V call is TRBV19, the J call TRBJ2-1, with 7 bases that match TRBD2. The trim removed 6 bases at V and 0 bases at J, leaving 5 bases unmatched. Germline V gene lookup returns CDR1 LNHDA and CDR2 SQIVND (reference sequence). CDR3 length: 15 residues.

The chain combines TRBV7-6 with TRBJ2-5; 9 positions match TRBD2. This CDR3 comprises 15 residues. V lost 2 bases to trimming and J lost 5 bases; unmatched junction nucleotides: 6. Germline V CDR1 and CDR2: SGHVS, FNYEAQ. This CDR3 is CASSLWTSVAETQYF. CDR3 nucleotides: TGTGCCAGCAGCTTATGGACTAGCGTTGCGGAGACCCAGTACTTC. The variable domain in full, with the rest retrieved from reference TRBV7-6 and TRBJ2-5, is GAGVSQSPRYKVTKRGQDVALRCDPISGHVSLYWYRQALGQGPEFLTYFNYEAQQDKSGLPNDRFSAERPEGSISTLTIQRTEQRDSAMYRCASSLWTSVAETQYFGPGTRLLVL.

This clone has just a few counts. The V call is TRBV7-2, the J call TRBJ1-2; TRBD1 matches at 10 bases. From germline, CDR1 is SGHTA and CDR2 FQGNSA. Unmatched junction bases numbered 7, after V lost 2 bases and J lost 7 bases. CDR3 length: 15 residues. CDR3 bases: TGTGCCAGCAGCTTATCGGGGGACAGGGGAGGTGGCTACACCTTC. It is translated as CASSLSGDRGGGYTF.

The chain recombines TRBV5-1 with TRBJ1-2; D is undetermined. The germline gives CDR1 SGHRS, CDR2 YFSETQ. CDR3 length: 14 amino acids. V was clipped by 4 bases and J by 4 bases, with 14 bases between them. CDR3 nucleotide sequence: TGCGCCAGCAGCACCGAAACGACAAGCTATGGCTACACCTTC. Its translation: CASSTETTSYGYTF. The whole variable domain, filled in from reference TRBV5-1 and TRBJ1-2, reads KAGVTQTPRYLIKTRGQQVTLSCSPISGHRSVSWYQQTPGQGLQFLFEYFSETQRNKGNFPGRFSGRQFSNSRSEMNVSTLELGDSALYLCASSTETTSYGYTFGSGTRLTVV.

As DNA, the CDR3 is TGTGCCACCAGTGGGAGGGGGCCTCGGGCTAGCACAGATACGCAGTATTTT. It encodes CATSGRGPRASTDTQYF. The chain is built from TRBV24-1 and TRBJ2-3; a weak D match, TRBD1 (7 bases). CDR3 length equals 17 residues. Trimming stripped 5 bases from V and 0 bases from J, with 17 bases between. From germline, CDR1 is KGHDR and CDR2 SFDVKD.

The rearrangement links TRBV24-1 to TRBJ2-3; perhaps TRBD2 as D (5 bases). V shed 7 bases and J shed 5 bases, with 21 bases lying between them. Germline lookup yields CDR1 KGHDR and CDR2 SFDVKD. This CDR3 has 16 amino acids. The CDR3 reads CATRSGEWENIDTQYF. The CDR3 DNA sequence: TGTGCCACCAGATCCGGCGAGTGGGAGAACATAGATACGCAGTATTTT.

This clone was found a few times. The chain employs TRBV20-1 and TRBJ2-3; weak D call: TRBD1 (5 bases). Trimming pared 3 bases from V and 3 bases from J, leaving 19 bases between. CDR1 and CDR2 (germline): DFQATT, SNEGSKA (reference sequence). The CDR3 is 16 residues long. For the CDR3, the DNA is TGCAGTGCTAGTCACAGGAACCCGCAATTTACAGATACGCAGTATTTT. Its translation: CSASHRNPQFTDTQYF.

Here the CDR3 DNA reads TGCGCCAGCAGCCCCCCAGGGGGCTTTATAGAGACCCAGTACTTC. Protein: CASSPPGGFIETQYF. The rearrangement joins TRBV5-1 to TRBJ2-5, with 8 bases identical to TRBD1. V shed 4 bases, J shed 4 bases, and the junction held 9 bases outside the gene matches. Germline V gene lookup returns CDR1 SGHRS and CDR2 YFSETQ. CDR3 size: 15 residues.

The chain is built from TRBV9 and TRBJ1-3; D not certain. This CDR3 is built from 14 residues. CDR1 is SGDLS, CDR2 YYNGEE, per germline. The V gene lost 0 bases and the J gene lost 4 bases, with 8 bases spanning the gap. DNA for the CDR3: TGTGCCAGCAGCGTAGGGGGAGCGGGAAACACCATATATTTT. Translating gives CASSVGGAGNTIYF.

In its sample, this clone was seen a few times. This chain connects TRBV15 to TRBJ2-1; unclear D gene. V shed 5 bases and J shed 9 bases, with 14 bases lying between them. This CDR3 comprises 13 residues. CDR1 is LNHNV and CDR2 is YYDKDF in the germline V gene (reference sequence). As DNA, the CDR3 is TGTGCCACCAGCCAAACTCTAGACGTTGAGCAGTTCTTC. The encoded protein is CATSQTLDVEQFF.

The V call is TRBV5-1, the J call TRBJ2-6, with D maybe TRBD1 (5 bases). CDR1 and CDR2 from the germline V gene are SGHRS and YFSETQ. The V gene lost 2 bases and the J gene lost 1 base, with 7 bases spanning the gap. This CDR3 is built from 15 residues. As DNA, the CDR3 is TGCGCCAGCAGCTTCCGGACATCTGGGGCCAACGTCCTGACTTTC. Amino acids: CASSFRTSGANVLTF.

The chain combines TRBV27 with TRBJ1-2; D not certain. The CDR3 consists of 12 residues. Trimming left V 5 bases short and J 5 bases short, with 9 bases between. Germline CDR1 MNHEY, CDR2 SMNVEV (reference sequence). CDR3 loop: CASSPLGYGYTF. The CDR3 DNA reads TGTGCCAGCAGTCCCCTCGGGTATGGCTACACCTTC.

The chain recombines TRBV9 with TRBJ2-2, with a tentative D call TRBD1 (6 bases). The CDR3 spans 15 residues. Germline CDR1 SGDLS, CDR2 YYNGEE. V was trimmed by 2 bases and J by 6 bases, leaving 14 bases between them. CDR3 residues: CASSVTGGVAGELFF. The CDR3 DNA reads as TGTGCCAGCAGCGTGACAGGTGGGGTAGCCGGGGAGCTGTTTTTT.

The CDR3 bases are TGTGCCAGTTCACAAGTTCCCTTGGGACTAGTTCTCACAGATACGCAGTATTTT. Encoded protein: CASSQVPLGLVLTDTQYF. This chain uses TRBV19 with TRBJ2-3, with 8 positions matching TRBD2. The CDR3 has 18 amino acids. Germline-derived CDR1 and CDR2 are LNHDA and SQIVND (reference sequence). The V and J ends lost 8 bases and 2 bases, in that order; junction bases with no gene match: 18.

Details on this clone: The same CDR3 can be traced to other DNA sequences in this sample. This rearrangement joins TRBV2 to TRBJ1-2; 7 positions agree with TRBD1. This CDR3 comprises 11 residues. J gave up 5 bases and V 8 bases, and 2 bases lay outside the gene matches. Germline CDR1 and CDR2: SNHLY and FYNNEI. DNA of the CDR3: TGTGCCAGCCGACAGGGTTATGGCTACACCTTC. Amino acid sequence: CASRQGYGYTF.

The chain uses TRBV23-1 and TRBJ2-7, with 8 bases aligning to TRBD2. TRBV23-1 is assigned to the ORF class and has an uncertain function. The junction had 5 bases not matched to a gene; V was cut back by 1 base and J by 6 bases. The CDR3 consists of 14 residues. The CDR3 region has the DNA TGCGCCAGCAGTCAATTAAGCGGGAGAGGCGAGCAGTACTTC. It is translated as CASSQLSGRGEQYF.

This chain joins TRBV3-1 (or the pseudogene TRBV3-2) and TRBJ2-2; D possibly corresponds to TRBD2 (5 bases). This CDR3 comprises 13 residues. V lost 4 bases to trimming and J lost 10 bases, with 13 bases between them. The germline gives CDR1 LGHDT, CDR2 YNNKEL (reference sequence). The CDR3 nucleotides are TGTGCCAGCAGCCTGAGGGCCCTTGAGGAGCTGTTTTTT. Residues: CASSLRALEELFF.

CDR3 protein: CATSDRGQGAAETQYF. The DNA for the CDR3 is TGTGCCACCAGTGACCGGGGCCAGGGGGCCGCGGAGACCCAGTACTTC. The chain joins TRBV24-1 to TRBJ2-5; 8 bases are a match to TRBD1. The V and J ends lost 4 bases and 5 bases, in that order; junction bases with no gene match: 11. This CDR3 region has 16 residues. Germline-derived CDR1 and CDR2 are KGHDR and SFDVKD.

CDR3 nucleotide sequence: TGCAGCGTCACGGCGAACACCGGGGAGCTGTTTTTT. Protein: CSVTANTGELFF. The chain employs TRBV29-1 and TRBJ2-2; D remains ambiguous. Trimming took 6 bases from V and 0 from J, leaving 5 bases between them. The CDR3 is 12 amino acids. CDR1 and CDR2 (germline): SQVTM, ANQGSEA.

This clone has just a few counts. The chain is built from TRBV30 and TRBJ1-2; D might be TRBD1 (5 bases). V dropped 4 bases and J dropped 7 bases, with 19 bases sitting between them. This CDR3 has 14 amino acids. The germline gives CDR1 GTSNPN, CDR2 SVGIG (reference sequence). CDR3 residues: CAWIASWGVSGYTF. The CDR3 DNA sequence: TGTGCCTGGATTGCGTCCTGGGGGGTGAGTGGCTACACCTTC.

V usage is TRBV30 and J usage is TRBJ2-7; TRBD2 agrees at 12 bases. Germline V gives CDR1 GTSNPN, CDR2 SVGIG (reference sequence). The CDR3 covers 16 residues. The V segment lost 2 bases and the J segment 4 bases; nucleotides outside the gene matches: 9. Here the CDR3 reads CAWSSWRLAGVYEQYF. The CDR3, as DNA: TGTGCCTGGAGTTCGTGGAGACTAGCGGGAGTTTACGAGCAGTACTTC.